There are a few counts of the clone carrying this TCR beta chain. Its antigen is not known. The junction departs from the called germline gene at one end, perhaps through a read error. The source of the sample is a study of early T cells in non-severe SARS-CoV-2 infection. The overall study: Alpha and beta chains were unpaired, from unsorted whole-blood bulk RNA. Notes on the study in general: VDJdb matching skewed toward anti-spike CD8 responses, missing private and CD4 specificities.

Germline CDR1 SGHAT, CDR2 FQNNGV. The CDR3 is 15 residues long. The protocol attached unique molecular identifiers to individual cDNA molecules. Each CDR3 protein is one row after TCRdb ran MiXCR on the 5' RACE reads. The sample lists 60,000 to 75,000 distinct CDR3 sequences; over 10% were seen once. This chain joins TRBV11-2 and TRBJ2-3; 9 bases agree with TRBD2. Sample: whole blood, taken at baseline. This receptor was identified in an adult who was a healthcare worker with PCR-confirmed SARS-CoV-2 infection or an uninfected control (not recorded which). CDR3 coding DNA: TGTGCCAGCAGCCCCGTACTTAGCGGGGGTGGAACGCAGTTTTTT. Translating gives CASSPVLSGGGTQFF.